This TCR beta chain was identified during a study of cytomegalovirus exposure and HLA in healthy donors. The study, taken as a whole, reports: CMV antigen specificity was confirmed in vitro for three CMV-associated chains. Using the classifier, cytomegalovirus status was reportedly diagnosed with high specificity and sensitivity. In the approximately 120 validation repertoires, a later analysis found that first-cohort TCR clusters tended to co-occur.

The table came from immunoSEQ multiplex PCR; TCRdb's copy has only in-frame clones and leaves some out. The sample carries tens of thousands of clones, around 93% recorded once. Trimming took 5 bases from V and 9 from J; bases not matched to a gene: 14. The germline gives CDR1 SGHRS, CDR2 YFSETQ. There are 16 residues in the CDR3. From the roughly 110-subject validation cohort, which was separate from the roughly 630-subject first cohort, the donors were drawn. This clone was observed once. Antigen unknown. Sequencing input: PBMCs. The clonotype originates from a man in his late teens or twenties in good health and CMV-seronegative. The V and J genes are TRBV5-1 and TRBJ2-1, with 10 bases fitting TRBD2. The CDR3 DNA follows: TGCGCCAGCAGTCCTACTCCGGGACTAGCGATCGGTGAGCAGTTCTTC. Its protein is CASSPTPGLAIGEQFF.